This T cell receptor (beta chain) was captured by sequencing in a study of blood T cell repertoires in COVID-19. Study summary: Sample material is recorded as cDNA or gDNA derived from T cells, B-cell-depleted T cells, or PBMCs.

The sample holds a few counts of this clone. Clones were read by immunoSEQ multiplex PCR, and TCRdb kept only the in-frame ones, dropping some. The table lists about 300,000 clones, about 83% of them singletons. The length of the CDR3 is 14 residues. Germline V gene lookup returns CDR1 MNHEY and CDR2 SVGAGI. Trimming cost V 2 bases and J 4 bases; bases outside gene matches: 5. The sequencing input was peripheral blood. The clonotype was recovered from a woman in her fifties or sixties who had recovered from COVID-19. This chain connects TRBV6-5 to TRBJ2-7; 7 nucleotides line up with TRBD1. The CDR3 sequence: CASSYATTGYEQYF. The CDR3 DNA reads TGTGCCAGCAGTTACGCAACGACAGGGTACGAGCAGTACTTC.